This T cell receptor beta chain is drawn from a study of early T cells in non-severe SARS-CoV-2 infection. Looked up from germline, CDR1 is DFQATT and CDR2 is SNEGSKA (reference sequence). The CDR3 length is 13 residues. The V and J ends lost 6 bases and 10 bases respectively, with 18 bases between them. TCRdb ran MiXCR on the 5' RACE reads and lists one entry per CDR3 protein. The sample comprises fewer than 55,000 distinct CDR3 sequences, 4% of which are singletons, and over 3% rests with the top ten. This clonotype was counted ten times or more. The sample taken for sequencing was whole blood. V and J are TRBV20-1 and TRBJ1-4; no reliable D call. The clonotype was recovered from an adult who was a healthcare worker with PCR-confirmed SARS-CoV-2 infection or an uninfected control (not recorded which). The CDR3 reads CSANDRVDGKLFF. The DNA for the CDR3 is TGCAGTGCCAATGACCGGGTAGATGGAAAACTGTTTTTT.